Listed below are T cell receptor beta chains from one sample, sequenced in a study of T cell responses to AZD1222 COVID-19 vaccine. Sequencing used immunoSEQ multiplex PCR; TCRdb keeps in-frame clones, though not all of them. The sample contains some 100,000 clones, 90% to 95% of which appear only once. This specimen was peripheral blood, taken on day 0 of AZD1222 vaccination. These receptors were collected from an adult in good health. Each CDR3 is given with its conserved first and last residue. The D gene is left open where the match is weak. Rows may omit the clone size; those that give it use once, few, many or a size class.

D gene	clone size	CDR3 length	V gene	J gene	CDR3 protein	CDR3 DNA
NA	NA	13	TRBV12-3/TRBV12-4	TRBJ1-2	CASSIVTNYGYTF	TGTGCCAGCAGTATCGTAACTAACTATGGCTACACCTTC
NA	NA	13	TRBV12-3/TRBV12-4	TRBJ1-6	CASSSIGNSPLHF	TGTGCCAGCAGTTCCATAGGGAATTCACCCCTCCACTTT
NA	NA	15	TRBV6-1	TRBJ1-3	CASSEAGSSGNTIYF	TGTGCCAGCAGTGAGGCGGGGAGCTCTGGAAACACCATATATTTT
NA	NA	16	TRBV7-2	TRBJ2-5	CASSLVVTPGGETQYF	TGTGCCAGCAGCTTAGTCGTGACCCCCGGTGGAGAGACCCAGTACTTC
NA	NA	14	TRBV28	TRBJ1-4	CASSHDRFNEKLFF	TGTGCCAGCAGCCACGACAGATTTAATGAAAAACTGTTTTTT
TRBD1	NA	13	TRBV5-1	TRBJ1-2	CASSLEQGAGYTF	TGCGCCAGCAGCTTGGAACAGGGGGCAGGCTACACCTTC
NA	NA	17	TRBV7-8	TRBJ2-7	CASSLRWEGDIFYEQYF	TGTGCCAGCAGCTTAAGATGGGAAGGAGACATATTCTACGAGCAGTACTTC
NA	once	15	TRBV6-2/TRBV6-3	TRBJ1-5	CASSYHDSSNQPQHF	TGTGCCAGCAGTTATCACGATAGTAGCAATCAGCCCCAGCATTTT
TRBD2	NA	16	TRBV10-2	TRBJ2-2	CASILRGGSDTGELFF	TGCGCCAGCATCCTCCGGGGAGGGTCGGACACCGGGGAGCTGTTTTTT
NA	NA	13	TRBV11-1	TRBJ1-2	CASSCTGCWGYTF	TGTGCCAGCAGCTGCACAGGATGTTGGGGCTACACCTTC
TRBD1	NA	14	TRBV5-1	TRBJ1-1	CASSYGQGASEAFF	TGCGCCAGCAGTTACGGACAGGGGGCGTCCGAAGCTTTCTTT
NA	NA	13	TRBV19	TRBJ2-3	CASSIGHVDTQYF	TGTGCCAGTAGTATCGGCCACGTAGATACGCAGTATTTT
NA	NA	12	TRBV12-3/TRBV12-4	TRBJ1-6	CASSYANSPLHF	TGTGCCAGCAGTTACGCCAATTCACCCCTCCACTTT
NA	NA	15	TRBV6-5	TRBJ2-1	CASQERVDSYNEQFF	TGTGCCAGTCAAGAGCGGGTTGACTCCTACAATGAGCAGTTCTTC
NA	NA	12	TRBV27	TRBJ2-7	CASSLTGYEQYF	TGTGCCAGCAGCTTGACAGGATACGAGCAGTACTTC
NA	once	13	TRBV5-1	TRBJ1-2	CASSLQDNYGYTF	TGCGCCAGCAGCCTACAGGATAACTATGGCTACACCTTC
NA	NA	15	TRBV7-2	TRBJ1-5	CASSLIGDSNQPQHF	TGTGCCAGCAGCTTAATTGGGGACAGCAATCAGCCCCAGCATTTT
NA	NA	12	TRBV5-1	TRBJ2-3	CASSLGGDTQYF	TGCGCCAGCAGCTTGGGGGGGGATACGCAGTATTTT
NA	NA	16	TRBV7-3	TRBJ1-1	CASSVPGQGSNTEAFF	TGTGCCAGCAGCGTGCCGGGACAAGGGTCGAACACTGAAGCTTTCTTT
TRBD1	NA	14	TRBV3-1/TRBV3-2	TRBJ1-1	CASSLSDPGQGAFF	TGTGCCAGCAGCTTGTCCGATCCGGGACAGGGTGCTTTCTTT
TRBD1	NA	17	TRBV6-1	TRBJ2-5	CASSDPRTGDMLATQYF	TGTGCCAGCAGTGACCCTAGGACAGGGGATATGCTTGCGACCCAGTACTTC
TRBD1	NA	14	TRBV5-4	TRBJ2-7	CASSLRDRGYEQYF	TGTGCCAGCAGCTTGCGGGACAGGGGTTACGAGCAGTACTTC
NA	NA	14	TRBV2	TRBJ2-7	CATQRGGTIYEQYF	TGTGCCACCCAGAGGGGGGGCACTATCTACGAGCAGTACTTC
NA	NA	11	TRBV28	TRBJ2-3	CASSLGTLQYF	TGTGCCAGCAGTCTCGGTACTTTGCAGTATTTT
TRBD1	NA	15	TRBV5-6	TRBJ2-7	CASSWGQGNSYEQYF	TGTGCCAGCAGCTGGGGACAGGGGAATTCCTACGAGCAGTACTTC
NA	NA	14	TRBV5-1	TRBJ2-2	CASSDQTNTGELFF	TGCGCCAGCTCGGACCAAACGAACACCGGGGAGCTGTTTTTT
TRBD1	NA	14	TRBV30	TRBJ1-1	CAWTTGQGNTEAFF	TGTGCCTGGACCACGGGACAGGGGAACACTGAAGCTTTCTTT
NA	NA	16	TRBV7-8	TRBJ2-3	CASSPNSGRSTDTQYF	TGTGCCAGCAGCCCCAACTCAGGGAGAAGCACAGATACGCAGTATTTT
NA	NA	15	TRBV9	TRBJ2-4	CASSEDLRGKNIQYF	TGTGCCAGCAGCGAAGACCTTAGGGGCAAAAACATTCAGTACTTC
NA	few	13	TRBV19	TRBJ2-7	CASSMSGSYEQYF	TGTGCCAGTAGTATGTCGGGGTCCTACGAGCAGTACTTC
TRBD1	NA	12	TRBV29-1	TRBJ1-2	CSVVRTGRGYTF	TGCAGCGTTGTTCGGACAGGGCGAGGCTACACCTTC
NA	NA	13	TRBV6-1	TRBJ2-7	CASSEGPSHEQYF	TGTGCCAGCAGTGAAGGGCCCAGTCACGAGCAGTACTTC
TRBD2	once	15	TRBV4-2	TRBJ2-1	CASSQGTSGGYEQFF	TGTGCCAGCAGCCAAGGGACTAGCGGGGGTTATGAGCAGTTCTTC
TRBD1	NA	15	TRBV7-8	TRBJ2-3	CASRSDRGTTDTQYF	TGTGCCAGCAGATCGGACAGGGGGACCACAGATACGCAGTATTTT
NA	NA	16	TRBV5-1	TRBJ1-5	CASSAVAGSTNQPQHF	TGCGCCAGCAGCGCTGTGGCGGGGAGTACTAATCAGCCCCAGCATTTT
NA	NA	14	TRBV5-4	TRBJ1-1	CASSTPTGNTEAFF	TGTGCCAGCAGCACCCCGACAGGGAACACTGAAGCTTTCTTT
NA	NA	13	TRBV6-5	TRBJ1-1	CASADGVNTEAFF	TGTGCCAGCGCCGACGGTGTGAACACTGAAGCTTTCTTT
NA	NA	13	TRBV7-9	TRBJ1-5	CASSLSRDQPQHF	TGTGCCAGCAGCTTATCCAGGGATCAGCCCCAGCATTTT
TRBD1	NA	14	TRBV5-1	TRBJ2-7	CASSPGTADYEQYF	TGCGCCAGCAGCCCCGGGACAGCCGATTACGAGCAGTACTTC
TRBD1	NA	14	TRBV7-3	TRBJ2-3	CASSSLTGLDTQYF	TGTGCCAGCAGCTCTCTGACAGGGTTAGATACGCAGTATTTT
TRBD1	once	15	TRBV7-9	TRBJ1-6	CASSLEGTGGSPLHF	TGTGCCAGCAGCTTAGAAGGGACAGGGGGCTCACCCCTCCACTTT
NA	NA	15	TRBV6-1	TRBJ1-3	CASSEPRGSGNTIYF	TGTGCCAGCAGTGAGCCCAGGGGCTCTGGAAACACCATATATTTT
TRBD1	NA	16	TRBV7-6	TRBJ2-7	CASSLEPGQGAHEQYF	TGTGCCAGCAGCTTAGAACCGGGACAGGGGGCTCACGAGCAGTACTTC
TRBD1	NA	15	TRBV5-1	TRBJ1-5	CASSLDRGPNQPQHF	TGCGCCAGCAGCTTGGACAGGGGGCCTAATCAGCCCCAGCATTTT
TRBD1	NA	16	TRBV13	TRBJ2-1	CASSLGLGQGDNEQFF	TGTGCCAGCAGCTTAGGTCTAGGACAGGGAGACAATGAGCAGTTCTTC
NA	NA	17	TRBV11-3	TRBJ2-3	CASSLDWRGVATDTQYF	TGTGCCAGCAGCTTAGATTGGCGCGGGGTCGCGACAGATACGCAGTATTTT
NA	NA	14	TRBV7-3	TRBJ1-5	CASSSDRPNQPQHF	TGTGCCAGCAGCTCCGACAGGCCAAATCAGCCCCAGCATTTT
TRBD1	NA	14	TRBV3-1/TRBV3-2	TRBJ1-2	CASSLGQGIDGYTF	TGTGCCAGCAGCCTGGGACAGGGAATCGATGGCTACACCTTC
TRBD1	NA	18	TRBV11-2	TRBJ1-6	CASSLAMTGSSYNSPLHF	TGTGCCAGCAGCTTAGCTATGACAGGGAGCTCCTATAATTCACCCCTCCACTTT
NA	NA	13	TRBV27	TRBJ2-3	CASALRPGDTQYF	TGTGCCAGTGCCCTCAGGCCGGGAGATACGCAGTATTTT
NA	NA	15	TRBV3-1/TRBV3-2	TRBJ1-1	CASSQSGSRNTEAFF	TGTGCCAGCAGCCAATCGGGGTCGAGGAACACTGAAGCTTTCTTT
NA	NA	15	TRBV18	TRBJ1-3	CASSPTDVSGNTIYF	TGTGCCAGCTCACCTACCGACGTCTCTGGAAACACCATATATTTT
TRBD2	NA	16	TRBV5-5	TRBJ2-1	CASSLRGLELLDEQFF	TGTGCCAGCAGCTTGCGGGGACTAGAGCTCCTAGATGAGCAGTTCTTC
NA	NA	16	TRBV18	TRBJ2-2	CASSPLPGSNTGELFF	TGTGCCAGCTCACCATTACCAGGGTCGAACACCGGGGAGCTGTTTTTT
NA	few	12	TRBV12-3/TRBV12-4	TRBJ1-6	CASSSYNSPLHF	TGTGCCAGCAGTTCCTATAATTCACCCCTCCACTTT
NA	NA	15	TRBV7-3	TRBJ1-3	CASSLGTGSGNTIYF	TGTGCCAGCAGCTTAGGCACAGGGTCTGGAAACACCATATATTTT
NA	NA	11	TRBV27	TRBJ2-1	CASSFGNEQFF	TGTGCCAGCAGTTTTGGGAATGAGCAGTTCTTC